This paragraph covers one T cell receptor (beta chain) sequence. In its sample, this clone was seen once. This clone's antigen is unknown. Per-nucleotide qualities are absent, and no much larger clonotype sits a single base away. This sample is drawn from a study of T cell changes during pregnancy in multiple sclerosis (dated 2019 in TCRdb). A note on the overall study: Changes in the T cell repertoire over the course of pregnancy were examined in this study in women with multiple sclerosis.

The method behind the library was the immunoSEQ multiplex PCR assay. Sourced from immuneACCESS, this table was stored by TCRdb with only in-frame sequences that have V and J called. A share of the clones is absent; for the studies checked, an unresolved V gene accounts for under half, and the remainder has no known explanation. The sample data list 40,000 to 50,000 clones, and 92% of these were observed just once. Clones ranked in the top ten supply roughly 0.34% of the sample. V is clipped by 5 bases and J by 4 bases, and the sequence between their germline boundaries is 16 bases long. Its CDR3 holds 15 amino acids, cysteine through phenylalanine. Only the CDR3 DNA stays, 45 bases, in frame from base 1. From a lookup of the germline V gene, CDR1 and CDR2 are SGHRS and YFSETQ.

The material sequenced was CD4+ T cells from peripheral blood mononuclear cells, taken in the second trimester of pregnancy. This sequence uses TRBV5-1 and TRBJ1-5; TRBD1 might be the D gene, on 5 matching bases. The receptor was derived from a female donor in good health, enrolled as a control in a pregnancy study. CDR3 reads: CASSPFDRTNQPQHF. DNA sequence: TGCGCCAGCAGTCCTTTTGACAGAACAAATCAGCCCCAGCATTTT.